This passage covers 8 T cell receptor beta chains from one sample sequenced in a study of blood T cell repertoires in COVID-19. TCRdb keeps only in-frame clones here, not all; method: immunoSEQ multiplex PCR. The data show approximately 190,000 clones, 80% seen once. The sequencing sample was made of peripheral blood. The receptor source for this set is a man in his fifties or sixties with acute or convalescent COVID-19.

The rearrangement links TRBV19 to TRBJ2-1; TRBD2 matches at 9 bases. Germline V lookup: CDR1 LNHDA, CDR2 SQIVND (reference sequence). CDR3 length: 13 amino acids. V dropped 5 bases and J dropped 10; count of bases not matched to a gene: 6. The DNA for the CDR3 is TGTGCCAGTAGTCTGGCAGCGGGGGGCGAGCAGTTCTTC. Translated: CASSLAAGGEQFF.

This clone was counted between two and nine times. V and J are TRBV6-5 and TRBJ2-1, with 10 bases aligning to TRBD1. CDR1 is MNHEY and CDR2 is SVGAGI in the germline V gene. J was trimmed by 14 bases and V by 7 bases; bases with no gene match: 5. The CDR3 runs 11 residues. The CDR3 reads CASTLGQGEFF. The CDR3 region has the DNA TGTGCCAGCACCCTCGGACAGGGGGAGTTCTTC.

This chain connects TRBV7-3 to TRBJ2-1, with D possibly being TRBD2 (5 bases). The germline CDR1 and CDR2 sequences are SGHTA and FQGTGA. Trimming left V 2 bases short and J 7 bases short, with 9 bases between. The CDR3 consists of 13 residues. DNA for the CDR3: TGTGCCAGCAGCTTATACCGCGGGAATGAGCAGTTCTTC. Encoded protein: CASSLYRGNEQFF.

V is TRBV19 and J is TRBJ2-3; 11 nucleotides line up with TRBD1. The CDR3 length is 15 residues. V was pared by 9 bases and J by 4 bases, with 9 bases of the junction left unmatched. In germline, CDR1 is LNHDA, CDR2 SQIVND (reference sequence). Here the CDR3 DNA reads TGTGCCAGCAGATCCCGGACAGGGGGCTCAGATACGCAGTATTTT. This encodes CASRSRTGGSDTQYF.

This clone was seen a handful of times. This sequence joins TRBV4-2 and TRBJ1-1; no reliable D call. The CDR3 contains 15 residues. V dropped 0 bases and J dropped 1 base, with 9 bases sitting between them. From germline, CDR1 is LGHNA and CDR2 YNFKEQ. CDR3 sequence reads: CASSQDAGWNTEAFF. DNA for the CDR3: TGTGCCAGCAGCCAAGATGCGGGGTGGAACACTGAAGCTTTCTTT.

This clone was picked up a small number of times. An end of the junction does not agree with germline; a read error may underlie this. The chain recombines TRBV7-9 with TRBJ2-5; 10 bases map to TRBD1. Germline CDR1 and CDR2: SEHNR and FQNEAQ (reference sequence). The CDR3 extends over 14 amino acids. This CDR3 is CASSPGGQGPWVNF. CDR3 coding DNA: TGTGCCAGCAGCCCAGGGGGACAGGGGCCATGGGTGAACTTC. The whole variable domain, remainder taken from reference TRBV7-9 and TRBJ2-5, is DTGVSQNPRHKITKRGQNVTFRCDPISEHNRLYWYRQTLGQGPEFLTYFQNEAQLEKSRLLSDRFSAERPKGSFSTLEIQRTEQGDSAMYLCASSPGGQGPWVNFGPGTRLLVL.

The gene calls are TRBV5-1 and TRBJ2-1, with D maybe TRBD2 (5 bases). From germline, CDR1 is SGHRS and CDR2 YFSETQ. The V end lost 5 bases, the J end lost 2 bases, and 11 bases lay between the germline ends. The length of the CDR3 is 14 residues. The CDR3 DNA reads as TGCGCCAGCAGGGGAGCGGTGACCTACAATGAGCAGTTCTTC. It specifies CASRGAVTYNEQFF.

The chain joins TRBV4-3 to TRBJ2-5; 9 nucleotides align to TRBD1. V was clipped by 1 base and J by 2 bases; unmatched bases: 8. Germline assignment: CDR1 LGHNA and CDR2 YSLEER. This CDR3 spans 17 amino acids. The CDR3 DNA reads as TGCGCCAGCAGCCAAGCTCCGACAGGGGGGGATCAAGAGACCCAGTACTTC. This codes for CASSQAPTGGDQETQYF.